These T cell receptor beta chains were read from a single sample in a study of T cell repertoires in cytomegalovirus infection. TCRdb reanalysed the reads using MiXCR and keeps one entry per CDR3 protein. This table holds over 100,000 distinct CDR3 sequences, roughly 30% found once. Antigens for these TCRs are unknown. The input for sequencing was CD8+ T cells from cultured PBMCs, taken from culture after CMV antigen stimulation. The receptors shown here come from a human donor in good health (CMV status not recorded). Some clones in this sample may be carry-over from other donors' samples. CDR3s include the opening cysteine and the closing phenylalanine or tryptophan. D genes are given only for firm matches.

D: .
V: TRBV4-1
CDR3: CASSRPGSYTF

D: .
V: TRBV2
CDR3: CASSDPRSTSLPQHF

D: .
V: TRBV28
CDR3: CASSFYLLAEVYNEQFF

D: .
V: TRBV19
CDR3: CASKELFSSYNEQFF

D: .
V: TRBV9
CDR3: CASSVRANPQGEQFF

D: TRBD1
V: TRBV7-9
CDR3: CASRRQGDEQYF

D: .
V: TRBV7-6
CDR3: CASSSGPGEQYF

D: TRBD1
V: TRBV2
CDR3: CASKGAGNSNQPQHF

D: .
V: TRBV7-2
CDR3: CASSLDGSTGLVQYF

D: .
V: TRBV6-1
CDR3: CASMGLVDEQFF

D: .
V: TRBV27
CDR3: CASSLNGGNEQFF

D: .
V: TRBV20-1
CDR3: CSARDLGHPTSGPQHF

D: TRBD1
V: TRBV12-3/TRBV12-4
CDR3: CASSKQGFNTEAFF

D: .
V: TRBV6-8
CDR3: CASSYRQAGNPYEQYF

D: .
V: TRBV15
CDR3: CATSRGTVNNSPLHF

D: .
V: TRBV19
CDR3: CASSPGTLEQFF

D: .
V: TRBV7-9
CDR3: CASSLVAGADTQYF

D: .
V: TRBV12-3/TRBV12-4
CDR3: CASSTMRVYGYTF

D: TRBD2
V: TRBV7-8
CDR3: CASSLWLAGEWNEQFF

D: TRBD2
V: TRBV7-8
CDR3: CASTLGGGGAQETQYF

D: .
V: TRBV7-9
CDR3: CASSFSEDRHSPLHF

D: .
V: TRBV7-9
CDR3: CASSLGAGLSYEQYF

D: .
V: TRBV7-9
CDR3: CASRFPAGATNTEAFF

D: .
V: TRBV15
CDR3: CATSRDAGYEQYF

D: .
V: TRBV6-2/TRBV6-3
CDR3: CASSYTRDWTYEQYF

D: .
V: TRBV7-8
CDR3: CASSFEGTDTQYF

D: .
V: TRBV7-6
CDR3: CASSPLPDSLNEQFF

D: .
V: TRBV4-2
CDR3: CASSQEMTEGQPQHF

D: .
V: TRBV27
CDR3: CASSSRSPSGRNTEAFF

D: .
V: TRBV25-1
CDR3: CASSEQQSYGYTF

D: .
V: TRBV28
CDR3: CASSLRGLYQPQHF

D: TRBD1
V: TRBV28
CDR3: CASSPDRGRNTEAFF

D: .
V: TRBV27
CDR3: CASSLDRSNYGYTF

D: .
V: TRBV7-6
CDR3: CASSQTPLGEKLFF

D: .
V: TRBV6-8
CDR3: CASSYGWQAQETQYF

D: .
V: TRBV4-2
CDR3: CASSQQSGTEAFF

D: .
V: TRBV7-9
CDR3: CASSYRYQETQYF

D: TRBD2
V: TRBV7-6
CDR3: CASSLRTSGGPYNEQFF

D: TRBD1
V: TRBV4-1
CDR3: CASSQGPGQMNTEAFF

D: TRBD1
V: TRBV27
CDR3: CASRGQGRYNEQFF

D: .
V: TRBV7-8
CDR3: CASSPPRANEKLFF

D: .
V: TRBV20-1
CDR3: CSASEVYSDDEKLFF

D: .
V: TRBV12-5
CDR3: CASADAYNEQFF

D: TRBD1
V: TRBV13
CDR3: CASSSGTGGYEQYF

D: TRBD1
V: TRBV7-9
CDR3: CASSRDRVNYGYTF

D: TRBD1
V: TRBV10-3
CDR3: CATGTGTGQPQHF

D: TRBD2
V: TRBV2
CDR3: CASSESGGGRDEQFF

D: TRBD2
V: TRBV9
CDR3: CASSVDLGGGGGNEQFF

D: .
V: TRBV12-3/TRBV12-4
CDR3: CASTDQIYNSPLHF

D: .
V: TRBV12-3/TRBV12-4
CDR3: CASSLDRNNEQFF

D: .
V: TRBV27
CDR3: CASSWGVSTEAFF

D: TRBD2
V: TRBV27
CDR3: CASSFTGGVLLTKNIQYF

D: TRBD1
V: TRBV19
CDR3: CASSTPGQGPETQYF

D: TRBD1
V: TRBV5-4
CDR3: CASSLDRGRYNEQFF

D: .
V: TRBV7-9
CDR3: CASSPGPLLGGYTF